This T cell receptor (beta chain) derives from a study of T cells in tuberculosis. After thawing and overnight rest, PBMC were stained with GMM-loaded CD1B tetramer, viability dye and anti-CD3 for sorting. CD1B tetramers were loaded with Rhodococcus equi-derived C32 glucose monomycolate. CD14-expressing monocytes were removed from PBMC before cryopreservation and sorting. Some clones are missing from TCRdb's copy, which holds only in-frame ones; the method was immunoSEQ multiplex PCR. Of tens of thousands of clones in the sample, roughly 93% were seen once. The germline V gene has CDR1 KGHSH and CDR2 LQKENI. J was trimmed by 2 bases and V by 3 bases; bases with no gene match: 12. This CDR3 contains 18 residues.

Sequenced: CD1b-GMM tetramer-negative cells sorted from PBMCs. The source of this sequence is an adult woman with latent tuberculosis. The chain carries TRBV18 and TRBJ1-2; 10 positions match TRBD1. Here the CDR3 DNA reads TGTGCCAGCTCACCTCTACCGGGGACAGGGGCATTAAACTATGGCTACACCTTC. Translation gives CASSPLPGTGALNYGYTF. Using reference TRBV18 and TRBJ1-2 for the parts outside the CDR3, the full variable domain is NAGVMQNPRHLVRRRGQEARLRCSPMKGHSHVYWYRQLPEEGLKFMVYLQKENIIDESGMPKERFSAEFPKEGPSILRIQQVVRGDSAAYFCASSPLPGTGALNYGYTFGSGTRLTVV.